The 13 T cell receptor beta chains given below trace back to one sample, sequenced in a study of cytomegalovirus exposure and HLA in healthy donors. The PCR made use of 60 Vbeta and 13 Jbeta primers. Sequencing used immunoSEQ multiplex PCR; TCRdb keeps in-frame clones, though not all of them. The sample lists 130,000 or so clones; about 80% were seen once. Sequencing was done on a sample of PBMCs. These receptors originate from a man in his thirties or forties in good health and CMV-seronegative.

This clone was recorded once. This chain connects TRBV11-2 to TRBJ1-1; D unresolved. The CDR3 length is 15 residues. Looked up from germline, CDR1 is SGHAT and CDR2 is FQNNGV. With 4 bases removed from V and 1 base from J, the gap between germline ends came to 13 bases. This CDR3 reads CASSSIRHGNTEAFF. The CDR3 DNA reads TGTGCCAGCAGCTCCATAAGACACGGGAACACTGAAGCTTTCTTT. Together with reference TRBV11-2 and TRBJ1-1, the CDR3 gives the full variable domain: EAGVAQSPRYKIIEKRQSVAFWCNPISGHATLYWYQQILGQGPKLLIQFQNNGVVDDSQLPKDRFSAERLKGVDSTLKIQPAKLEDSAVYLCASSSIRHGNTEAFFGQGTRLTVV.

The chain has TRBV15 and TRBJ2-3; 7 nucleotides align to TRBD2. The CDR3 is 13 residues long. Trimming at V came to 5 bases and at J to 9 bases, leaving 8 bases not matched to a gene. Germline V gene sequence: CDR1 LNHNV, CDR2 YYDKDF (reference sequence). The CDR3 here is CATSAQDGGTQYF. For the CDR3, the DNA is TGTGCCACCAGCGCCCAGGACGGGGGGACGCAGTATTTT.

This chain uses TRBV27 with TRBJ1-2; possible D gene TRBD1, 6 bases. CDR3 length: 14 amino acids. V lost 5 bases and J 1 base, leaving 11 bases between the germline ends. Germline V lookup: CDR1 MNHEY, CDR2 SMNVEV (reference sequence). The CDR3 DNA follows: TGTGCCAGCAGTAAGAACAGGGATAACTATGGCTACACCTTC. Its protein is CASSKNRDNYGYTF.

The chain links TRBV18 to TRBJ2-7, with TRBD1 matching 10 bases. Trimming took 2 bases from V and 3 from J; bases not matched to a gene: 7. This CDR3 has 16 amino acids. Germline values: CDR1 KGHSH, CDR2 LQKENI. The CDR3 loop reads CASSPTTGTGVYEQYF. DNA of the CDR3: TGTGCCAGCTCACCAACTACCGGGACAGGGGTCTACGAGCAGTACTTC.

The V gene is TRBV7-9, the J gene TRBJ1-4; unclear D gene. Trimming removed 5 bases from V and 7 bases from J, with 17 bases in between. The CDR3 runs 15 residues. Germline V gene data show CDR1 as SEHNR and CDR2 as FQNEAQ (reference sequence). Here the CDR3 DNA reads TGTGCCAGCAGCCCCGGAGGAGGAGGTTTTGAAAAACTGTTTTTT. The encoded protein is CASSPGGGGFEKLFF.

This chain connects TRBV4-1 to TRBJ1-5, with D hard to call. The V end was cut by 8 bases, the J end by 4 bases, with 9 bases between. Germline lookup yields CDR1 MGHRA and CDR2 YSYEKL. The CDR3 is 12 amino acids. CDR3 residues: CASADLNQPQHF. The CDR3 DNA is TGCGCCAGCGCGGACTTGAATCAGCCCCAGCATTTT.

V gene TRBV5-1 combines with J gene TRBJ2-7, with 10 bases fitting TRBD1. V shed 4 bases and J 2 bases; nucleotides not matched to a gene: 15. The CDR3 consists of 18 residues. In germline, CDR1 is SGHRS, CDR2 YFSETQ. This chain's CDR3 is CASSTSHQTGGSTYEQYF. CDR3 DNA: TGCGCCAGCAGCACTTCCCACCAGACAGGGGGCAGCACCTACGAGCAGTACTTC.

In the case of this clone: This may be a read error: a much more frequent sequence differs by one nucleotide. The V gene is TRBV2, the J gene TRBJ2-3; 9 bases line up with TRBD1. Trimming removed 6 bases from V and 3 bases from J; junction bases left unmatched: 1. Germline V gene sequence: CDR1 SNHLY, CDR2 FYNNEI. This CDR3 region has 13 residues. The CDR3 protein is CASRGQGTDTQYF. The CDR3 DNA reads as TGTGCCAGCAGGGGACAGGGAACAGATACGCAGTATTTT.

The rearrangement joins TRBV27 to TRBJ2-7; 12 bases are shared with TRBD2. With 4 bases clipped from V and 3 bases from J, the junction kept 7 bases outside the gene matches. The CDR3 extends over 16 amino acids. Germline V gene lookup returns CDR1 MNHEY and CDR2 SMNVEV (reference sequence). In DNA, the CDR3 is TGTGCCAGCAGTTCCCTAGCGGGAGGGCCTCTCTACGAGCAGTACTTC. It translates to CASSSLAGGPLYEQYF.

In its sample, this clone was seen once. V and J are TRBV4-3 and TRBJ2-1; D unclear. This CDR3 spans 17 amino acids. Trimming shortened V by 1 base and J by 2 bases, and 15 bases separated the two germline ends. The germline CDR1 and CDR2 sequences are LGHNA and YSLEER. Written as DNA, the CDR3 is TGCGCCAGCAGCCAAGTCCTAGAGGCGGAAACCTACAATGAGCAGTTCTTC. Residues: CASSQVLEAETYNEQFF.

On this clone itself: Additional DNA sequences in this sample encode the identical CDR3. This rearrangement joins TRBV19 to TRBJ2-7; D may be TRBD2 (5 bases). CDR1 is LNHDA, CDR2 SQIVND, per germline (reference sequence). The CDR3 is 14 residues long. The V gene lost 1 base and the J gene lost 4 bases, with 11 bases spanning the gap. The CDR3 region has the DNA TGTGCCAGTAGTATAGGAGGGAGCAGTTACGAGCAGTACTTC. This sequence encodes CASSIGGSSYEQYF.

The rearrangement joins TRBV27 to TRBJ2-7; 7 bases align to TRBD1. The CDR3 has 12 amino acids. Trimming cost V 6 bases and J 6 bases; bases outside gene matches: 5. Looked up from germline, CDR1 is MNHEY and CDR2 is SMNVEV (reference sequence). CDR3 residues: CASSYTGAEQYF. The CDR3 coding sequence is TGTGCCAGCAGCTACACAGGGGCCGAGCAGTACTTC.

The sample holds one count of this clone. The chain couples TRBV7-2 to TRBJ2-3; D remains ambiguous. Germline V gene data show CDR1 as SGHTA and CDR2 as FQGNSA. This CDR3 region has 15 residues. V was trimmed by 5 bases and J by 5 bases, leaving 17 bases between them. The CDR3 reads CASSPQARAQDTQYF. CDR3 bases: TGTGCCAGCAGCCCCCAGGCCCGTGCCCAAGATACGCAGTATTTT.